This passage covers 30 T cell receptor beta chains from one sample sequenced in a study of T cell responses to AZD1222 COVID-19 vaccine. Sequenced by immunoSEQ multiplex PCR; TCRdb stores in-frame clones only, minus some. Of fewer than 110,000 clones in the sample, 80% to 90% were seen once. Material: peripheral blood, obtained 28 days after the second AZD1222 dose. The receptor set was obtained from an adult who received the AZD1222 COVID-19 vaccine.

The V and J genes are TRBV15 and TRBJ2-1; 16 bases are a match to TRBD2. This CDR3 comprises 20 residues. Germline V lookup: CDR1 LNHNV, CDR2 YYDKDF (reference sequence). The J segment lost 2 bases and the V segment lost 5 bases, leaving 12 bases of the junction unmatched. In DNA, the CDR3 is TGTGCCACCAGCGTAATGGGACTAGCGGGGGGGACCAACCCCTACAATGAGCAGTTCTTC. It translates to CATSVMGLAGGTNPYNEQFF.

The V call is TRBV7-3, the J call TRBJ2-5; D is undetermined. This CDR3 spans 13 amino acids. Trimming pared 3 bases from V and 5 bases from J, leaving 10 bases between. Germline V gives CDR1 SGHTA, CDR2 FQGTGA. The CDR3 loop is CASSFGNGETQYF. Written as DNA, the CDR3 is TGTGCCAGCAGCTTCGGTAACGGGGAGACCCAGTACTTC.

The chain combines TRBV5-1 with TRBJ2-3; D ambiguous. V shed 5 bases and J shed 2 bases, with 3 bases lying between them. Germline lookup yields CDR1 SGHRS and CDR2 YFSETQ. The length of the CDR3 is 11 residues. CDR3 amino acids: CASRSTDTQYF. CDR3 in DNA: TGCGCCAGCAGGTCCACAGATACGCAGTATTTT. The full variable domain, in which reference TRBV5-1 and TRBJ2-3 provide the parts outside the CDR3, is KAGVTQTPRYLIKTRGQQVTLSCSPISGHRSVSWYQQTPGQGLQFLFEYFSETQRNKGNFPGRFSGRQFSNSRSEMNVSTLELGDSALYLCASRSTDTQYFGPGTRLTVL.

V usage is TRBV2 and J usage is TRBJ2-7; D remains ambiguous. The V end was cut by 5 bases, the J end by 4 bases, with 9 bases between. Germline CDR1 is SNHLY and CDR2 is FYNNEI. The CDR3 contains 12 residues. CDR3 coding DNA: TGTGCCAGCAGTTCGACCGGATACGAGCAGTACTTC. Its translation is CASSSTGYEQYF.

The gene calls are TRBV18 and TRBJ2-1, with 11 positions matching TRBD2. The trim removed 3 bases at V and 7 bases at J, leaving 8 bases unmatched. Germline V CDR1 and CDR2: KGHSH, LQKENI. The CDR3 has 16 amino acids. Written as DNA, the CDR3 is TGTGCCAGCTCACCTTGGACTAGCGGGTCGAAGAATGAGCAGTTCTTC. Protein product: CASSPWTSGSKNEQFF.

This clone was seen a handful of times. V usage is TRBV6-5 and J usage is TRBJ1-1; a weak D match, TRBD1 (6 bases). Germline CDR1 MNHEY, CDR2 SVGAGI. This CDR3 has 14 amino acids. V dropped 2 bases and J dropped 2 bases, with 9 bases sitting between them. Here the CDR3 DNA reads TGTGCCAGCAGTTACGGGACACCCAACACTGAAGCTTTCTTT. This encodes CASSYGTPNTEAFF.

J is TRBJ2-7 and V is TRBV5-1; 10 bases match TRBD2. J gave up 5 bases and V 0 bases, and 8 bases lay outside the gene matches. This CDR3 is built from 16 residues. Germline values: CDR1 SGHRS, CDR2 YFSETQ. This CDR3 reads CASSLVASGRFNEQYF. The CDR3 nucleotides are TGCGCCAGCAGCTTGGTGGCTAGCGGGAGATTCAACGAGCAGTACTTC.

V is TRBV4-1 and J is TRBJ2-7; 9 nucleotides agree with TRBD2. V shed 4 bases, J shed 0 bases, and the junction held 1 base outside the gene matches. Germline lookup yields CDR1 MGHRA and CDR2 YSYEKL. The CDR3 runs 14 residues. Here the CDR3 reads CASSPSGVSYEQYF. For the CDR3, the DNA is TGCGCCAGCAGCCCTAGCGGGGTCTCCTACGAGCAGTACTTC.

This chain links TRBV30 with TRBJ1-1, with a weak D call TRBD1 (5 bases). V was trimmed by 5 bases and J by 1 base, leaving 8 bases between them. The CDR3 runs 12 residues. CDR1 GTSNPN and CDR2 SVGIG come from the germline V gene (reference sequence). CDR3 in DNA: TGTGCCTGGGAGACAGAGAACACTGAAGCTTTCTTT. It encodes CAWETENTEAFF.

The chain carries TRBV30 and TRBJ2-7; weak D call: TRBD2 (6 bases). V lost 8 bases and J lost 0, with 14 bases in between. Germline CDR1 GTSNPN, CDR2 SVGIG (reference sequence). The CDR3 extends over 13 amino acids. This CDR3 reads CAGKLGGSYEQYF. Written as DNA, the CDR3 is TGTGCCGGTAAGCTGGGAGGCTCCTACGAGCAGTACTTC.

The J gene is TRBJ1-2, the V gene TRBV5-4; maybe TRBD1 (6 bases). The CDR3 extends over 13 amino acids. Between the trimmed V and J ends, which lost 4 bases and 6 bases, there was a span of 13 bases. Per the germline V gene, CDR1 is SGHNT and CDR2 is YYREEE (reference sequence). CDR3 coding DNA: TGTGCCAGCAGCCTACAGGGACGGGATGGCTACACCTTC. Translating gives CASSLQGRDGYTF.

The V call is TRBV18, the J call TRBJ2-6; no clear D gene. Germline V lookup: CDR1 KGHSH, CDR2 LQKENI. V shed 3 bases and J shed 2 bases, with 5 bases lying between them. This CDR3 is built from 14 residues. The DNA for the CDR3 is TGTGCCAGCTCACCCAGTGCTGGGGCCAACGTCCTGACTTTC. Its protein product is CASSPSAGANVLTF.

This chain joins TRBV6-2 or TRBV6-3 and TRBJ1-6; 11 nucleotides match TRBD1. Germline CDR1 and CDR2: MNHEY and SVGEGT. This CDR3 contains 14 residues. With V trimmed by 5 bases and J by 10 bases, 4 bases remained unmatched. The CDR3 DNA is TGTGCCAGCAGTATGGACAGGGGGCACTCACCCCTCCACTTT. Protein sequence: CASSMDRGHSPLHF.

The chain is built from TRBV6-1 and TRBJ1-5; D unclear. The CDR3 loop spans 14 amino acids. CDR1 is MNHNS, CDR2 SASEGT, per germline. Trimming took off 1 base at V and 6 bases at J, with 10 bases between the two ends. The CDR3 loop reads CASSEGLGLQPQHF. Written as DNA, the CDR3 is TGTGCCAGCAGTGAAGGCCTTGGGCTTCAGCCCCAGCATTTT.

This clone showed up just once. The V call is TRBV2, the J call TRBJ1-2; D gene uncertain. The CDR3 is 14 residues long. The germline gives CDR1 SNHLY, CDR2 FYNNEI. Trimming removed 7 bases at V and 2 bases at J, with 14 bases between. In nucleotides, the CDR3 is TGTGCCAGCAAGGTTAGGAGGGAAAACTATGGCTACACCTTC. Translated: CASKVRRENYGYTF.

The chain has TRBV19 and TRBJ1-5; possible D gene TRBD1, 5 bases. Germline loops: CDR1 LNHDA, CDR2 SQIVND (reference sequence). The CDR3 extends over 15 amino acids. V dropped 4 bases and J dropped 4 bases, with 14 bases sitting between them. CDR3 in amino acids: CASSTGPPGNQPQHF. The DNA for the CDR3 is TGTGCCAGTAGTACGGGACCCCCTGGGAATCAGCCCCAGCATTTT.

The chain combines TRBV5-1 with TRBJ2-7, with a possible D match to TRBD2 (5 bases). Germline V gene sequence: CDR1 SGHRS, CDR2 YFSETQ. This CDR3 has 15 residues. V was pared by 0 bases and J by 1 base, with 11 bases between. The CDR3: CASSLEASPSYEQYF. DNA for the CDR3: TGCGCCAGCAGCTTGGAGGCTAGCCCGTCCTACGAGCAGTACTTC.

The gene calls are TRBV5-1 and TRBJ2-3; no clear D gene. CDR1 and CDR2 from the germline V gene are SGHRS and YFSETQ. The CDR3 loop spans 14 amino acids. V lost 0 bases to trimming and J lost 3 bases, with 8 bases between them. The CDR3 region has the DNA TGCGCCAGCAGCTTGGATACAGCGACAGATACGCAGTATTTT. It encodes CASSLDTATDTQYF.

The J gene is TRBJ1-2, the V gene TRBV28; D uncertain. CDR1 is MDHEN, CDR2 SYDVKM, per germline. V gave up 2 bases and J gave up 2 bases, with 9 bases separating them. The CDR3 loop spans 14 amino acids. In nucleotides, the CDR3 is TGTGCCAGCAGTTTAGGTGGCCCCAACTATGGCTACACCTTC. As protein: CASSLGGPNYGYTF.

This clone has only one observation. This CDR3 reads CASRGLAGARAQYF. CDR3 nucleotide sequence: TGTGCCAGCAGGGGACTAGCGGGGGCTCGGGCCCAGTACTTC. The chain recombines TRBV3-1 (or the pseudogene TRBV3-2) with TRBJ2-5; 14 nucleotides agree with TRBD2. With 6 bases clipped from V and 9 bases from J, the junction kept 6 bases outside the gene matches. Per the germline V gene, CDR1 is LGHDT and CDR2 is YNNKEL (reference sequence). This CDR3 has 14 residues.

The chain couples TRBV6-2 or TRBV6-3 to TRBJ1-6; the match to TRBD1 covers 10 bases. With 2 bases clipped from V and 7 bases from J, the junction kept 5 bases outside the gene matches. Germline CDR1 is MNHEY and CDR2 is SVGEGT. The CDR3 consists of 16 residues. The CDR3 loop is CASSYIRQGANSPLHF. In nucleotides, the CDR3 is TGTGCCAGCAGTTACATCCGACAGGGGGCAAATTCACCCCTCCACTTT.

The sample holds a few counts of this clone. This chain connects TRBV5-1 to TRBJ2-1, with 9 positions matching TRBD2. With V trimmed by 1 base and J by 4 bases, 15 bases remained unmatched. Germline lookup yields CDR1 SGHRS and CDR2 YFSETQ. The CDR3 runs to 19 residues. CDR3 in DNA: TGCGCCAGCAGCTTGTCCAGCGGGGGGCCGTCGTCGGCTTACAATGAGCAGTTCTTC. As protein: CASSLSSGGPSSAYNEQFF.

The chain recombines TRBV12-3 or TRBV12-4 with TRBJ2-7, with D possibly being TRBD2 (5 bases). Trimming stripped 10 bases from V and 6 bases from J, with 16 bases between. This CDR3 comprises 12 residues. The CDR3 bases are TGTGCCACCGGGCGGGTCCCGGGCGAGCAGTACTTC. Translating it yields CATGRVPGEQYF.

The J gene is TRBJ2-1, the V gene TRBV9; D remains ambiguous. From germline, CDR1 is SGDLS and CDR2 YYNGEE. The CDR3 contains 12 residues. V was trimmed by 4 bases and J by 8 bases, leaving 10 bases between them. The CDR3: CASSPSTYEQFF. DNA of the CDR3: TGTGCCAGCAGCCCAAGCACCTATGAGCAGTTCTTC. The whole variable domain, remainder taken from reference TRBV9 and TRBJ2-1, is DSGVTQTPKHLITATGQRVTLRCSPRSGDLSVYWYQQSLDQGLQFLIQYYNGEERAKGNILERFSAQQFPDLHSELNLSSLELGDSALYFCASSPSTYEQFFGPGTRLTVL.

CDR3 sequence reads: CASSQSVGGRYGYTF. The CDR3 DNA sequence: TGTGCCAGCAGCCAATCGGTCGGGGGCCGCTATGGCTACACCTTC. The chain employs TRBV16 and TRBJ1-2, with a tentative D call TRBD1 (6 bases). V lost 0 bases, J lost 4 bases, and 12 bases lay in between. CDR1 and CDR2 (germline): KGHSY, FQNENV. This CDR3 region has 15 residues.

This clone showed up just once. V is TRBV18 and J is TRBJ1-1, with 11 bases fitting TRBD1. CDR1 and CDR2 (germline): KGHSH, LQKENI. There are 14 residues in the CDR3. V trimming: 4 bases; J trimming: 7 bases; junction bases outside the gene matches: 5. The CDR3 nucleotides are TGTGCCAGCTCACGCGGACAGGGGGCTGGTGAAGCTTTCTTT. As protein: CASSRGQGAGEAFF.

This sequence joins TRBV7-2 and TRBJ2-5; no definite D call. The CDR3 has 14 amino acids. V was cut by 5 bases and J by 2 bases, with 12 bases left in between. CDR1 is SGHTA and CDR2 is FQGNSA in the germline V gene. The DNA for the CDR3 is TGTGCCAGCAGCCTAAGGGCCAATCAAGAGACCCAGTACTTC. It is translated as CASSLRANQETQYF.

This chain joins TRBV5-1 and TRBJ1-1; D gene unclear. This CDR3 is 13 amino acids long. The germline V and J ends were trimmed by 2 bases and 0 bases, with 5 bases remaining between them. Germline V CDR1 and CDR2: SGHRS, YFSETQ. DNA for the CDR3: TGCGCCAGCAGCTTTAATATGAACACTGAAGCTTTCTTT. Translation: CASSFNMNTEAFF.

V gene TRBV24-1 combines with J gene TRBJ2-1, with 14 bases aligning to TRBD2. The V gene end was trimmed by 6 bases and the J gene end by 8 bases; junction bases not matched to a gene: 5. This CDR3 is 15 amino acids long. Germline V lookup: CDR1 KGHDR, CDR2 SFDVKD. In DNA form, the CDR3 reads TGTGCCACCAGTCCAGGACTAGCGGGAGGCCATGAGCAGTTCTTC. Encoded protein: CATSPGLAGGHEQFF.

This chain joins TRBV15 and TRBJ2-6; D is ambiguous. Germline V gene lookup returns CDR1 LNHNV and CDR2 YYDKDF (reference sequence). There are 16 residues in the CDR3. V shed 1 base and J shed 4 bases, with 11 bases lying between them. CDR3 sequence reads: CATSRGKGAGANVLTF. The CDR3 DNA reads TGTGCCACCAGCAGAGGAAAGGGTGCCGGGGCCAACGTCCTGACTTTC.